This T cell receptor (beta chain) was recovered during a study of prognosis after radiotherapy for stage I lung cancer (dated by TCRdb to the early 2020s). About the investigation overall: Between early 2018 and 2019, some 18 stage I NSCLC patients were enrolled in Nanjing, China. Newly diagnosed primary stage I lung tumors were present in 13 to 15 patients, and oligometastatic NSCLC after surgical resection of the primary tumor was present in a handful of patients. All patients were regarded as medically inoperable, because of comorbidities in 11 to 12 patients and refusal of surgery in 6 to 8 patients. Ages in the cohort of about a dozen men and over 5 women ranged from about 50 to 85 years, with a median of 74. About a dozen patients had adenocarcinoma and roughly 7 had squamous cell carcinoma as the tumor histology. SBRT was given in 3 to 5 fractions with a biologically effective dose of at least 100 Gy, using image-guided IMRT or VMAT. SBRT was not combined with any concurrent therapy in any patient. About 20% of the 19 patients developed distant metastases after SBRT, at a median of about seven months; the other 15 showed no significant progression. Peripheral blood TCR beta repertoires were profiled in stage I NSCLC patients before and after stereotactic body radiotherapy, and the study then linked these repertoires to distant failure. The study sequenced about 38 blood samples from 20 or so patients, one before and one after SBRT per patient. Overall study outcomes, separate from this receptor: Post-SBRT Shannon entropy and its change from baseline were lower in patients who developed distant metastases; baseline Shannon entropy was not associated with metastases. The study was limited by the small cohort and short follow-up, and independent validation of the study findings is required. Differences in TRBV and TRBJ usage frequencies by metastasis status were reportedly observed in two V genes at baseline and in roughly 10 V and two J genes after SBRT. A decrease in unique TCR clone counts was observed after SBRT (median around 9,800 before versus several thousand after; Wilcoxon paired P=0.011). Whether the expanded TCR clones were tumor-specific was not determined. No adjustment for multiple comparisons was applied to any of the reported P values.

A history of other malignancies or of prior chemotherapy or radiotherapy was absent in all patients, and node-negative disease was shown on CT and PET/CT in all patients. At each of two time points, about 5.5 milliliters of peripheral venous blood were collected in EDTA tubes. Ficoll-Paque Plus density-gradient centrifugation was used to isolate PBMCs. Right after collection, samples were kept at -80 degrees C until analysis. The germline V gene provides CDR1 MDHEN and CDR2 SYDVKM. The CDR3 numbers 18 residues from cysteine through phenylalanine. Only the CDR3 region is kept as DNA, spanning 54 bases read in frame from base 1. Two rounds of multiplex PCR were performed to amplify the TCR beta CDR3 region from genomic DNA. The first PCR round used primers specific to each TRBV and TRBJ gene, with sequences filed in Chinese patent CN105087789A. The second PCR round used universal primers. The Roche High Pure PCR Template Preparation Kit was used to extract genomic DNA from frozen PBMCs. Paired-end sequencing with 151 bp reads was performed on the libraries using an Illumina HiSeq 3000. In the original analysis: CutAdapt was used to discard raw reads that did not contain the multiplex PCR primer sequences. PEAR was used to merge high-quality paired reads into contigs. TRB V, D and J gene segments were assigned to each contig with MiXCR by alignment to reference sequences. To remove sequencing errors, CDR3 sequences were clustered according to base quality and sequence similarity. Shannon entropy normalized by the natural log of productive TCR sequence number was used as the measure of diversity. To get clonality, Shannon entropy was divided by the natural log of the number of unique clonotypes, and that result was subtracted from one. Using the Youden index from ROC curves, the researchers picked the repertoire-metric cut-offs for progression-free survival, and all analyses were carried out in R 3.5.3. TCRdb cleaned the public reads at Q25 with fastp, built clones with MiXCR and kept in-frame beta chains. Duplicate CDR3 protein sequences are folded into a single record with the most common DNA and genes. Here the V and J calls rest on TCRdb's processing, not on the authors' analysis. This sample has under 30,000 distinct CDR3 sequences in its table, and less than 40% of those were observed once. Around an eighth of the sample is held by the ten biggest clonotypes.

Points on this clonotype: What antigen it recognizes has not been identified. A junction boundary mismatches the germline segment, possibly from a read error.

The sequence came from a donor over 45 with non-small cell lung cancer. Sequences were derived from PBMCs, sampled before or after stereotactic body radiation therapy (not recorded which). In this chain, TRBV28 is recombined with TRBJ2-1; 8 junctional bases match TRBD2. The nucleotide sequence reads TGTGCCAGCATTTTAAGCGGGGGTTTCTACTTTGAGTATAATGAGCAGTTCTTC. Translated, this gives CASILSGGFYFEYNEQFF.